This TCR beta chain was captured in a study of T cells in Graves' hyperthyroidism and ophthalmopathy. Study-wide background: Staff took peripheral blood when the initial diagnosis was made, before any treatment began.

RNA transcripts yielded amplified TCR beta CDR3 regions. The HTBI primer set drove a first-round RT-PCR of the TCR CDR3. TCRdb recomputed calls from the multiplex PCR reads with MiXCR, one row per CDR3 protein. In the table there are around 450,000 distinct CDR3 sequences, approximately 15% of which are singletons. This clonotype was found many times. Each 10 ml fresh peripheral blood draw supplied the PBMCs. The clonotype originates from a woman under 30 with Graves' hyperthyroidism. Specimen: blood.

This CDR3 is CASSPQLAGGPKEQFF. CDR3 in DNA: TGTGCCAGCAGTCCTCAACTAGCGGGAGGGCCTAAGGAGCAGTTCTTC. The chain recombines TRBV12-3 or TRBV12-4 with TRBJ2-1, with 13 bases matching TRBD2. There are 16 residues in the CDR3. J was trimmed by 10 bases and V by 5 bases; bases with no gene match: 11.